This T cell receptor beta chain is from a study of blood T cells in healthy people across ages. The second PCR ran about 6 to 12 cycles with a sample-barcoded 5' primer and J-beta primers. A single record per CDR3 protein comes from TCRdb applying MiXCR to the 5' RACE reads. The sample holds 780,000 or so distinct CDR3 sequences, around three fifths seen once. The CDR3 is 15 residues long. Germline V gene sequence: CDR1 SGDLS, CDR2 YYNGEE. Trimming removed 4 bases from V and 2 bases from J, with 13 bases in between. Study-wide findings and caveats: A conclusive naive versus antigen-experienced comparison was prevented by the unsorted PBMCs. In the absence of known donor CMV status, changes in expanded clonotypes were possibly confounded. Naive T cell percentage and TCR beta diversity correlated strongly. Fewer expanded clones and more diversity marked long-lived versus aged donors.

With regard to this clonotype: The target antigen is unknown.

The source is a man in his forties in good health. The material sequenced was blood. This chain connects TRBV9 to TRBJ2-1; D remains unclear. In DNA, the CDR3 is TGTGCCAGCAGCCCCCACCAGGTCACCTACAATGAGCAGTTCTTC. This codes for CASSPHQVTYNEQFF.